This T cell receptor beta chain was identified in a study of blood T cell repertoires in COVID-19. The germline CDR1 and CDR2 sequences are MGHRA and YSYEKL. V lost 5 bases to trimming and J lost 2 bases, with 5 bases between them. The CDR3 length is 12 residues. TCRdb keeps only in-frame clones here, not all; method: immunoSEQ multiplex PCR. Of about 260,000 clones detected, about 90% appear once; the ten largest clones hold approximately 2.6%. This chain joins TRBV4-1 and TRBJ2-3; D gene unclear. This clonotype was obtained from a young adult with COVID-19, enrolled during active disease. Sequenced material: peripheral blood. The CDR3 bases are TGCGCCAGCAGCACTACCACAGATACGCAGTATTTT. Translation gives CASSTTTDTQYF.